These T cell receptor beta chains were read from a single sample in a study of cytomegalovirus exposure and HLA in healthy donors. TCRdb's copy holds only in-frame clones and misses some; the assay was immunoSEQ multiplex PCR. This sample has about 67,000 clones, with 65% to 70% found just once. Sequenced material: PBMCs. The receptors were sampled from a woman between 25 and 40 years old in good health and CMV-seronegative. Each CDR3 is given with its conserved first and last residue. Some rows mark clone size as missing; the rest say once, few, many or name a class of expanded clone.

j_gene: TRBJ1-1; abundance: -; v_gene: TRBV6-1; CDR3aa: CASSGGQGYTEAFF
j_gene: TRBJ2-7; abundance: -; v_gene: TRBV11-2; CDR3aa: CASSPGVGLYEQYF
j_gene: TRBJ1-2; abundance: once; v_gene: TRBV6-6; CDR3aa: CASSYSDRTGYTF
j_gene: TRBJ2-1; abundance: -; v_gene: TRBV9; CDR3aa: CASSVGGGTSGGYNEQFF
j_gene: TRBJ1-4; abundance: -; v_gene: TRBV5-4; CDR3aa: CASSRRGTNEKLFF
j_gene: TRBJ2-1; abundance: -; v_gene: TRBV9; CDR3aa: CASSVMGLANNEQFF
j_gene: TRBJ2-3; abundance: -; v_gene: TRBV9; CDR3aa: CASSVGAGSDTQYF
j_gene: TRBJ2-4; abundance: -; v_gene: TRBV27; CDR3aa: CASRLQGAKNIQYF
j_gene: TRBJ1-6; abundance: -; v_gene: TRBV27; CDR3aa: CATLPTVTSNSPLHF
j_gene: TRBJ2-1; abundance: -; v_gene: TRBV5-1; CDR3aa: CASSLAGSYNEQFF
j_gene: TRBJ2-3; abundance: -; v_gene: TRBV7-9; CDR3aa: CASSSQTGGISTDTQYF
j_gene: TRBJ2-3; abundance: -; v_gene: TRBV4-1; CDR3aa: CASSPIAGDTDTQYF
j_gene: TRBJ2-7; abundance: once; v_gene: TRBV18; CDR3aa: CASSPQISRDAYEQYF
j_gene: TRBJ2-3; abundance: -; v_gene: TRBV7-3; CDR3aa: CASSLGLTDTQYF
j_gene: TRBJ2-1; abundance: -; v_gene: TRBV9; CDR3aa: CASSFSLAGGPYNEQFF
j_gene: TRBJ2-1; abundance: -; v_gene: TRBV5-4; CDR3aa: CASSQAETSGGAFAHEQFF
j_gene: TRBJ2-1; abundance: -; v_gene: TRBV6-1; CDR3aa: CASSLQVYNEQFF
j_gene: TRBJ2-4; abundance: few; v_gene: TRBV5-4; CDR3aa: CASSSWTRQNIQYF
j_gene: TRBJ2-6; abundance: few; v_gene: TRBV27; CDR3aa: CASSMTGSHSGANVLTF
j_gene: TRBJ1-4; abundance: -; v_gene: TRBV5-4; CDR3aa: CASSLVDRGRKLFF
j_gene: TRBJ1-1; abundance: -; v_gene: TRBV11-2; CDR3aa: CASSQTGGAGYTEAFF
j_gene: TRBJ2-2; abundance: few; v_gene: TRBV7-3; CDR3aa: CASSSSAGGTGELFF
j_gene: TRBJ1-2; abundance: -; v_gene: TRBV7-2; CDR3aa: CASSLAAAARYGYTF
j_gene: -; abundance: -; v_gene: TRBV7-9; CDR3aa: CSSSFILTGGTYEQYF
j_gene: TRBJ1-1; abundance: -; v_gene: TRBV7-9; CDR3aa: CASNPPGQGSTEAFF
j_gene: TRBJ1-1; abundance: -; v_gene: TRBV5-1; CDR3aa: CASSLGQGGTEAFF
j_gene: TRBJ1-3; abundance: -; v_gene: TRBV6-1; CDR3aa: CASSEARQGAGNTIYF
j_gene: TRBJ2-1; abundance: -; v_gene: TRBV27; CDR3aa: CASSLSFGGPPYNEQFF
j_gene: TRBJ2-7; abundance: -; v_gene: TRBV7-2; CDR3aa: CASSLDRGPYEQYF
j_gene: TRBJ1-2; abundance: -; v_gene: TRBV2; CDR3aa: CASSETVYGYTF
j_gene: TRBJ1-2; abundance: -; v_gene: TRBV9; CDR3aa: CASSDQVVGGYTF
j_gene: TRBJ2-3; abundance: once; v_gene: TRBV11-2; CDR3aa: CASSPHPGQTSTDTQYF
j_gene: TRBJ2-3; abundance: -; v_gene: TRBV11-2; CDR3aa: CASSLRWGQGTDTQYF
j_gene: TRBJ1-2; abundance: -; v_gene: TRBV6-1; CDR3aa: CASSKSGADLYGYTF
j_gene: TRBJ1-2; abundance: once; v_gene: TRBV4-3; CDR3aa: CASSQDSYGYTF
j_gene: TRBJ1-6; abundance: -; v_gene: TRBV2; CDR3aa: CASSPGSPNSPLHF
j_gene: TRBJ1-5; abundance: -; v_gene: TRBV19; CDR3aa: CASSIRVSNQPQHF
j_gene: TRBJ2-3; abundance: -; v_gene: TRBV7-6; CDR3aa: CASSLSETQYF
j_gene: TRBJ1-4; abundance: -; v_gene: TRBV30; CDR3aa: CAWGPGGPNEKLFF
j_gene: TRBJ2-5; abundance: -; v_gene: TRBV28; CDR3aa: CASIPGGVEAETQYF
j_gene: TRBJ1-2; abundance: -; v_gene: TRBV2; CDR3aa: CASRSGQVGGYTF
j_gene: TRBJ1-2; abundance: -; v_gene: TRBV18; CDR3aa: CASSRSGTAYGYTF
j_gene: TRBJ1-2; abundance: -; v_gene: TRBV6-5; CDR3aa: CASSQGNYGYTF
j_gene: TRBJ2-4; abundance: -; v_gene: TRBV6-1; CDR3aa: CASSLLPQGNIQYF
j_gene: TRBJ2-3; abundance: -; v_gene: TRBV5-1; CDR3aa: CASSLTGISDTQYF
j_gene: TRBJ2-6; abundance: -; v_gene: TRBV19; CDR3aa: CASRGGAGANVLTF
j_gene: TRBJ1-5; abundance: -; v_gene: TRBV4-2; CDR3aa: CASSQRDRSNQPQHF
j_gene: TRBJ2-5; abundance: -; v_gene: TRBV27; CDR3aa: CASSRTSGGLQETQYF
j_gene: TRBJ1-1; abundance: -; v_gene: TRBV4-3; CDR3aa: CASSHPLGGAFF
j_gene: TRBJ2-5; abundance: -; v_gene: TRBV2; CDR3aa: CASSRGWETQYF
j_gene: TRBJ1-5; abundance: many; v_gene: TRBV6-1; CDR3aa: CASSGPGQGNQPQHF
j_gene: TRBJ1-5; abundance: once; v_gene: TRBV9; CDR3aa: CASSPYSGPGDQPQHF
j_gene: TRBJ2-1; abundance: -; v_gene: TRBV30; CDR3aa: CAWSTNQGPGNEQFF
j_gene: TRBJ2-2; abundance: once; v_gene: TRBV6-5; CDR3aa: CASSRDRGSTGELFF
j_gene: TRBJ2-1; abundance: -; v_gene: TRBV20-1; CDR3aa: CSALVLNEQFF